A selection of T cell receptor beta chains follows, all from one sample in a study of T cells after yellow fever vaccination. TCRdb re-called the 5' RACE reads through MiXCR, storing one row per CDR3 protein. There are hundreds of thousands of distinct CDR3 sequences in the sample; about 3.5% occur only once, and 20% to 30% lies in the top ten. Specimen: PBMCs, collected on the day of the yellow fever booster vaccination. The receptors were gathered from a man between 18 and 35 years old who received the YFV17D yellow fever vaccine. CDR3s include the opening cysteine and the closing phenylalanine or tryptophan. A D gene is named only where the DNA matches it firmly. Size is omitted from some rows. Given values are once, few, many or a class for expanded clones.

abundance	d_gene	len	j_gene	v_gene	CDR3aa	CDR3nt
many	-	13	TRBJ1-2	TRBV4-3	CASSQGGTYGYTF	TGCGCCAGCAGCCAGGGGGGAACCTATGGCTACACCTTC
few	-	12	TRBJ1-1	TRBV7-2	CASSQMNTEAFF	TGTGCCAGCAGCCAAATGAACACTGAAGCTTTCTTT
-	-	11	TRBJ1-1	TRBV27	CASSLFGLAFF	TGTGCCAGCAGTTTATTCGGGTTAGCTTTCTTT
-	-	16	TRBJ1-1	TRBV3-1	CASSPGYPPPNTEAFF	TGTGCCAGCAGCCCAGGATACCCCCCACCGAACACTGAAGCTTTCTTT
-	-	15	TRBJ2-7	TRBV4-1	CASSQVSDGSYEQYF	TGCGCCAGCAGCCAAGTCTCGGACGGCTCCTACGAGCAGTACTTC
-	-	14	TRBJ1-4	TRBV7-2	CASSSRLYREKLFF	TGTGCCAGCAGCTCCCGATTGTACAGGGAGAAACTGTTTTTT
many	-	16	TRBJ2-2	TRBV5-1	CASSYFGAVNTGELFF	TGCGCCAGCTCCTATTTTGGGGCCGTAAACACCGGGGAGCTGTTTTTT
few	-	13	TRBJ2-3	TRBV7-2	CASSFISTDTQYF	TGTGCCAGCAGCTTCATAAGCACAGATACGCAGTATTTT
few	-	13	TRBJ2-7	TRBV19	CASSFEHTYEQYF	TGTGCCAGTAGTTTCGAACACACCTACGAGCAGTACTTC
-	TRBD2	14	TRBJ2-7	TRBV7-2	CASSPGGANYEQYF	TGTGCCAGCAGTCCGGGGGGGGCGAACTACGAGCAGTACTTC
many	-	12	TRBJ2-3	TRBV7-3	CASSSDRDTQYF	TGTGCCAGCAGCTCCGACAGAGATACGCAGTATTTT
-	-	15	TRBJ2-3	TRBV20-1	CSAEDLGRGTDTQYF	TGCAGTGCCGAAGATCTGGGGCGAGGGACAGATACGCAGTATTTT
-	-	12	TRBJ2-5	TRBV12-3/TRBV12-4	CASSLGQLVQYF	TGTGCCAGCAGTCTCGGACAGTTGGTGCAGTACTTC
many	TRBD1	16	TRBJ1-6	TRBV28	CASSLKAGTGSLSLHF	TGTGCCAGCAGTTTAAAAGCCGGGACAGGGTCTCTTTCCCTCCACTTT
many	-	15	TRBJ2-3	TRBV2	CASSEVGARTDTQYF	TGTGCCAGCAGTGAAGTGGGGGCCCGCACAGATACGCAGTATTTT
-	-	16	TRBJ2-6	TRBV24-1	CATSDPRGDGANVLTF	TGTGCCACCAGTGATCCAAGGGGAGATGGGGCCAACGTCCTGACTTTC
many	TRBD1	12	TRBJ2-5	TRBV7-6	CASSKQGETQYF	TGTGCCAGCAGCAAACAGGGGGAGACCCAGTACTTC
-	TRBD2	18	TRBJ2-7	TRBV5-1	CASSLPTSGGPSSYEQYF	TGCGCCAGCAGCTTGCCTACTAGCGGGGGGCCCAGCTCCTACGAGCAGTACTTC
few	-	12	TRBJ1-5	TRBV10-3	CATRGGNQPQHF	TGTGCCACCCGGGGTGGCAATCAGCCCCAGCATTTT
few	-	14	TRBJ2-3	TRBV9	CASSVDRRTDTQYF	TGTGCCAGCAGCGTGGACCGCCGCACAGATACGCAGTATTTT
many	-	14	TRBJ2-5	TRBV5-4	CASSSPTEGETQYF	TGTGCCAGCAGCTCGCCGACCGAAGGAGAGACCCAGTACTTC
many	-	19	TRBJ1-1	TRBV11-2	CASSLVPARGRLKNTEAFF	TGTGCCAGCAGCTTAGTTCCCGCGCGGGGACGGTTAAAGAACACTGAAGCTTTCTTT
-	-	16	TRBJ1-2	TRBV6-5	CASSPTRGGGGYGYTF	TGTGCCAGCAGTCCCACCCGAGGGGGAGGTGGCTATGGCTACACCTTC
many	TRBD1	16	TRBJ1-5	TRBV7-2	CASSLRPQGAGQPQHF	TGTGCCAGCAGCTTACGTCCCCAGGGGGCAGGGCAGCCCCAGCATTTT
many	-	13	TRBJ2-5	TRBV12-3/TRBV12-4	CASSLNSQETQYF	TGTGCCAGCAGTTTAAACAGTCAAGAGACCCAGTACTTC
many	-	15	TRBJ1-2	TRBV7-9	CASSPAGGLNYGYTF	TGTGCCAGCAGCCCGGCCGGCGGACTAAACTATGGCTACACCTTC
many	-	14	TRBJ2-5	TRBV7-8	CASSLAGRQETQYF	TGTGCCAGCAGCTTAGCGGGACGGCAAGAGACCCAGTACTTC
-	-	13	TRBJ1-5	TRBV20-1	CSARDPGRQPQHF	TGCAGTGCTAGAGATCCGGGGCGGCAGCCCCAGCATTTT
many	-	13	TRBJ1-1	TRBV7-2	CASSFEWDTEAFF	TGTGCCAGCAGCTTCGAATGGGACACTGAAGCTTTCTTT
few	-	14	TRBJ1-2	TRBV30	CAWMLVSSNYGYTF	TGTGCCTGGATGCTTGTGTCTTCTAATTATGGCTACACCTTC
many	TRBD2	15	TRBJ2-3	TRBV12-3/TRBV12-4	CASSLVAGATDTQYF	TGTGCCAGCAGTTTAGTAGCGGGGGCTACAGATACGCAGTATTTT
many	TRBD2	15	TRBJ2-5	TRBV20-1	CSAATSGGAGETQYF	TGCAGTGCCGCGACTAGCGGGGGGGCGGGAGAGACCCAGTACTTC
many	-	12	TRBJ2-1	TRBV11-2	CASSLVHREQFF	TGTGCCAGCAGCCTCGTGCACAGAGAGCAGTTCTTC
few	-	14	TRBJ2-5	TRBV18	CASSPRQSQETQYF	TGTGCCAGCTCACCCCGGCAGAGCCAAGAGACCCAGTACTTC